This T cell receptor (beta chain) was identified in a study of T cells in Graves' hyperthyroidism and ophthalmopathy. About the research overall: At initial diagnosis, before any treatment had begun, peripheral blood was obtained. Study results and caveats: Blood samples included most of the expanded thyroid clonotypes exceeding 0.001.

This clonotype appeared a few times. The antigen remains unidentified. Just one base apart from a much larger clone, this may be a read error. Amplification yielded TCR beta CDR3 regions, with RNA transcripts as the source. RT-PCR in the first round (using the HTBI primer set) targeted the TCR CDR3. A single record per CDR3 protein comes from TCRdb applying MiXCR to the multiplex PCR reads. The data contain approximately 430,000 distinct CDR3 sequences, around 16% of them seen just once; the ten biggest clones take up roughly 7.7%. The germline CDR1 and CDR2 sequences are DFQATT and SNEGSKA (reference sequence). V was cut by 5 bases and J by 7 bases, with 14 bases left in between. CDR3 length: 12 amino acids. Graves' hyperthyroidism was deemed stable absent ophthalmopathy progression within 18 months.

V usage is TRBV20-1 and J usage is TRBJ1-2; D uncertain. Specimen: blood. The TCR originated in a woman under 30 with Graves' hyperthyroidism. CDR3 sequence (DNA): TGCAGTGCTCCTAGGGCTAGTGGTGGCTACACCTTC. This gives the protein CSAPRASGGYTF.